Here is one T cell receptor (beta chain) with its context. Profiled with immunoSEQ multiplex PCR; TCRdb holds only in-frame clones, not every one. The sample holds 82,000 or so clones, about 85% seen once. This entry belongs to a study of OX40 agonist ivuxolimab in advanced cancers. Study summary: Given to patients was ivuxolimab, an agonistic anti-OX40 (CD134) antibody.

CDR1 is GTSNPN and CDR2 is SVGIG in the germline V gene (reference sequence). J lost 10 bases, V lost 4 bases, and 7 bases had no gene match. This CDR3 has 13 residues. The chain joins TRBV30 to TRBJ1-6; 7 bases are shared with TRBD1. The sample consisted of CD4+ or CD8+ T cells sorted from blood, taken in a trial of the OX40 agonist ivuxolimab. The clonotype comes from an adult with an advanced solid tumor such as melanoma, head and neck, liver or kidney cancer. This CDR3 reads CAWTDRAGSPLHF. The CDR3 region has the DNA TGTGCCTGGACAGACAGGGCGGGCTCACCCCTCCACTTT.